This entry lists 10 T cell receptor beta chains sequenced from one sample in a study of T cell repertoires in cytomegalovirus infection. These receptors are not linked to any known antigen. TCRdb passed the reads through MiXCR, listing each CDR3 protein once. In the table there are roughly 920,000 distinct CDR3 sequences, around 29% of which are singletons. Specimen: cultured CD8+ T cells from PBMCs, collected from culture after CMV antigen stimulation. Receptor source: a human donor in good health (CMV status not recorded). Some clones in this sample may be carry-over from other donors' samples.

In its sample, this clonotype was seen a few times. The V gene is TRBV12-3 or TRBV12-4, the J gene TRBJ2-1; no definite D call. The CDR3 contains 13 residues. V dropped 6 bases and J dropped 4 bases, with 10 bases sitting between them. In nucleotides, the CDR3 is TGTGCCAGCAGGCCCCAGGATTACAATGAGCAGTTCTTC. Translating gives CASRPQDYNEQFF.

The rearrangement links TRBV10-2 to TRBJ1-5; tentative D call: TRBD1 (6 bases). The CDR3 has 14 amino acids. V was shortened by 1 base and J by 6 bases, with 10 bases between the two germline ends. Per the germline V gene, CDR1 is WSHSY and CDR2 is SAAADI. The CDR3 loop reads CASSEYRVGQPQHF. In DNA form, the CDR3 reads TGCGCCAGCAGTGAGTACAGGGTCGGTCAGCCCCAGCATTTT.

By sample share, this clonotype is medium-sized. This chain's CDR3 is CASKLQGAYSNQPQHF. CDR3 nucleotide sequence: TGTGCCAGTAAGCTACAGGGGGCTTATAGCAATCAGCCCCAGCATTTT. The chain has TRBV19 and TRBJ1-5, with 9 positions matching TRBD1. Germline V CDR1 and CDR2: LNHDA, SQIVND (reference sequence). This CDR3 is built from 16 residues. Losses at the gene ends were 7 bases for V and 0 bases for J; bases not matched to a gene: 7.

The J gene is TRBJ2-7, the V gene TRBV6-5; 8 bases match TRBD1. The trim removed 7 bases at V and 5 bases at J, leaving 10 bases unmatched. CDR3 length equals 14 residues. Germline V gives CDR1 MNHEY, CDR2 SVGAGI. CDR3 DNA: TGTGCCAGCAACAAGGACAGGGTTGTTGACGAGCAGTACGTC. Its protein product is CASNKDRVVDEQYV.

V is TRBV7-6 and J is TRBJ2-3; 9 nucleotides line up with TRBD1. The length of the CDR3 is 15 residues. Trimming took 5 bases from V and 4 from J; bases not matched to a gene: 7. CDR1 is SGHVS, CDR2 FNYEAQ, per germline. The CDR3 region has the DNA TGTGCCAGCAGCGGACAGGGGTCTCGGTCAGATACGCAGTATTTT. This sequence encodes CASSGQGSRSDTQYF.

In its sample, this clonotype was seen a few times. This chain uses TRBV4-1 with TRBJ2-3; 8 bases agree with TRBD2. The germline gives CDR1 MGHRA, CDR2 YSYEKL. CDR3 size: 18 residues. V lost 2 bases to trimming and J lost 2 bases; unmatched junction nucleotides: 12. The CDR3 is CASSQPRERGPDTDTQYF. The CDR3 DNA reads TGCGCCAGCAGCCAACCGCGGGAGCGGGGGCCGGACACAGATACGCAGTATTTT.

Ten or more counts support this clonotype. V gene TRBV6-2 or TRBV6-3 combines with J gene TRBJ2-7; weak D call: TRBD1 (6 bases). Trimming pared 6 bases from V and 6 bases from J, leaving 12 bases between. This CDR3 has 12 residues. Germline-derived CDR1 and CDR2 are MNHEY and SVGEGT. Written as DNA, the CDR3 is TGTGCCAGCAGCTTACAAGGGGGCGAGCAGTACGTC. This codes for CASSLQGGEQYV.

There are a few counts of this clonotype. This chain connects TRBV10-3 to TRBJ1-1; no clear D. The germline gives CDR1 ENHRY, CDR2 SYGVKD. The CDR3 covers 14 residues. V lost 2 bases and J 0 bases, leaving 7 bases between the germline ends. CDR3 in DNA: TGTGCCATCAGTGAGCCCCGCCTGAACACTGAAGCTTTCTTT. Translated, it gives CAISEPRLNTEAFF.

This clonotype showed up many times. The chain is built from TRBV7-8 and TRBJ1-1; no firm D call. Trimming pared 2 bases from V and 6 bases from J, leaving 16 bases between. In germline, CDR1 is SGHVS, CDR2 FQNEAQ. This CDR3 has 15 amino acids. CDR3 region: CASSLRQDYFAEAFF. The CDR3 DNA reads TGTGCCAGCAGCTTAAGGCAGGATTATTTCGCTGAAGCTTTCTTT. The full variable domain, rest sourced from reference TRBV7-8 and TRBJ1-1, is GAGVSQSPRYKVAKRGQDVALRCDPISGHVSLFWYQQALGQGPEFLTYFQNEAQLDKSGLPSDRFFAERPEGSVSTLKIQRTQQEDSAVYLCASSLRQDYFAEAFFGQGTRLTVV.

This clonotype was counted at least ten times. This chain uses TRBV7-2 with TRBJ2-3, with TRBD2 as a possible D gene (5 bases). Trimming removed 2 bases at V and 2 bases at J, with 17 bases between. This CDR3 spans 17 amino acids. The V gene's germline CDR1 is SGHTA and CDR2 FQGNSA. For the CDR3, the DNA is TGTGCCAGCAGCTTAATTGTAGGACTCCGGCCCACAGATACGCAGTATTTT. Amino acid sequence: CASSLIVGLRPTDTQYF.